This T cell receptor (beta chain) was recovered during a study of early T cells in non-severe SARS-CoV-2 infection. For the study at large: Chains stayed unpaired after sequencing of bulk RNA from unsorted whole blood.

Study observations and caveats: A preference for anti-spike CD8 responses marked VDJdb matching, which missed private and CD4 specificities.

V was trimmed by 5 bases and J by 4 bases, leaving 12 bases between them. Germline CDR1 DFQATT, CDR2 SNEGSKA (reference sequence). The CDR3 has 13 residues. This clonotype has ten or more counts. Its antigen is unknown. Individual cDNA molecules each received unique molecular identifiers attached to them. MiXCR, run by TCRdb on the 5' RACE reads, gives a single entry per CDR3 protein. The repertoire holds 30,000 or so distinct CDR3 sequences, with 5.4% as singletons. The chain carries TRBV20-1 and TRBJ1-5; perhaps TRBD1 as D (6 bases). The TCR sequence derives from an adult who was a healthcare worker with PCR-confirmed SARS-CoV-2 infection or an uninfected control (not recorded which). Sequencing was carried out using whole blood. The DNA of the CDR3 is TGCAGTGCTGTAAGGGGGGGGAATCAGCCCCAGCATTTT. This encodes CSAVRGGNQPQHF.